The TCR beta chain described here comes from a study of beta chain features in type 1 diabetes. Expressed TCRB transcripts got sequenced, as all isolated RNA was reverse transcribed. Generated by immunoSEQ multiplex PCR, the TCRdb table keeps only in-frame clones and is missing some. The table has about 290,000 clones, 7.5% to 9.5% seen once. Germline CDR1 and CDR2: MDHEN and SYDVKM. Trimming at V came to 5 bases and at J to 7 bases, leaving 6 bases not matched to a gene. The CDR3 has 14 residues. This clone has at least ten counts. Antigen unknown. Whole-study findings and limits: Fewer insertions but more deletions were seen at VDJ junctions in type 1 diabetes patients. In every one of the four CD4+ subsets, TCRB CDR3s were moderately but significantly shorter in Type 1 diabetes patients. In the patient group, naive, central memory and Treg TCRB repertoires seemed more alike than in the healthy donor group.

The TCR originated in a woman younger than 35 in good health. Sequencing was carried out using central memory CD4+ T cells from blood. The J gene is TRBJ2-4, the V gene TRBV28; 9 bases are shared with TRBD1. CDR3 bases: TGTGCCAGCAGTCGCCGACAGGGGGTGAACATTCAGTACTTC. Protein: CASSRRQGVNIQYF.